What follows is one TCR beta chain and its context. As yet, its antigen is unknown. Between the trimmed V and J ends, which lost 5 bases and 7 bases, there was a span of 18 bases. The CDR3 consists of 15 residues. The germline V gene has CDR1 SGHAT and CDR2 FQNNGV. TCRdb processed the RT-PCR reads anew with MiXCR; each CDR3 protein has one entry. The table records 650,000 to 800,000 distinct CDR3 sequences, around 14% of them present only once. This specimen belongs to a study of response to subunit inactivated influenza vaccine. Study findings and constraints: Each seasonal influenza vaccination recruits few new T cells, the authors suggested.

This TCR was recovered from a man in his fifties or sixties who received an inactivated influenza vaccine. This material consisted of PBMCs from blood, taken 14 to 15 days before vaccination. The chain has TRBV11-2 and TRBJ2-1; no clear D gene. The CDR3 spells CASSPREGQSNEQFF. The CDR3 coding sequence is TGTGCCAGCAGCCCCCGAGAAGGGCAGAGTAATGAGCAGTTCTTC.